These 22 T cell receptor beta chains originate from one sample sequenced in a study of identical twins. MiXCR, applied by TCRdb to the 5' RACE reads, yields one record per CDR3 protein. The sample records some 690,000 distinct CDR3 sequences, less than 25% being singletons. The same specimen was also included in a second study, on T cells expressing NK-cell markers.

Input material: PBMCs. The origin of the receptors is a woman under 30 in good health.

This clonotype was picked up many times. The chain employs TRBV4-3 and TRBJ2-1; 9 positions agree with TRBD2. The CDR3 length is 19 residues. J lost 0 bases, V lost 2 bases, and 11 bases had no gene match. Germline V lookup: CDR1 LGHNA, CDR2 YSLEER. The CDR3, as DNA: TGCGCCAGCAGCCAAATGGGACTAGCTGTCAGGAGCTCCTACAATGAGCAGTTCTTC. This translates into CASSQMGLAVRSSYNEQFF.

This clonotype has only a few counts. Written as DNA, the CDR3 is TGTGCCAGCAGCTCGCGTGTTAGCGGGAGGCGAGATACGCAGTATTTT. It encodes CASSSRVSGRRDTQYF. J is TRBJ2-3 and V is TRBV9; 10 bases match TRBD2. V lost 4 bases and J lost 5; bases outside the gene matches: 10. The CDR3 is made up of 16 amino acids. From germline, CDR1 is SGDLS and CDR2 YYNGEE.

V usage is TRBV7-3 and J usage is TRBJ2-1, with 10 bases identical to TRBD2. V shed 10 bases, J shed 8 bases, and the junction held 26 bases outside the gene matches. Germline loops: CDR1 SGHTA, CDR2 FQGTGA. The CDR3 is made up of 19 amino acids. This CDR3 is CAISLATGAGGLLFYEQFF. CDR3 DNA sequence: TGTGCCATCAGTTTAGCGACGGGAGCGGGAGGGCTCTTATTCTATGAGCAGTTCTTC.

V is TRBV10-3 and J is TRBJ2-2, with a tentative D call TRBD2 (7 bases). Trimming cost V 3 bases and J 6 bases, with 11 bases left between them. CDR1 and CDR2 (germline): ENHRY, SYGVKD. This CDR3 has 14 residues. The CDR3 coding sequence is TGTGCCATCAGTGAAGGCGGGGGCTCCGGGGAGCTGTTTTTT. Protein product: CAISEGGGSGELFF.

The chain has TRBV9 and TRBJ1-2; D unresolved. CDR3 size: 10 residues. V lost 4 bases and J 6 bases, leaving 4 bases between the germline ends. Germline-derived CDR1 and CDR2 are SGDLS and YYNGEE. CDR3 DNA sequence: TGTGCCAGCAGCAGGAATGGCTACACCTTC. Translation gives CASSRNGYTF.

This clonotype has a count of ten or more. The chain combines TRBV20-1 with TRBJ2-1; 8 bases are shared with TRBD2. Trimming took 6 bases from V and 2 from J; bases not matched to a gene: 9. CDR3 length: 15 residues. From germline, CDR1 is DFQATT and CDR2 SNEGSKA (reference sequence). The CDR3 DNA follows: TGCAGTGCCCCCAGACCGGGACTAGCCTACAATGAGCAGTTCTTC. Its protein product is CSAPRPGLAYNEQFF.

V is TRBV20-1 and J is TRBJ2-7; D perhaps matches TRBD2 (6 bases). The V and J ends lost 6 bases and 5 bases respectively, with 20 bases between them. Per germline, CDR1 DFQATT and CDR2 SNEGSKA (reference sequence). The length of the CDR3 is 14 residues. The CDR3 reads CSAHSPGVVNEQYF. The CDR3 region has the DNA TGCAGTGCGCATAGCCCGGGAGTCGTGAACGAGCAGTACTTC.

The chain links TRBV19 to TRBJ2-7; D perhaps matches TRBD2 (6 bases). The CDR3 extends over 13 amino acids. Trimming shortened V by 3 bases and J by 7 bases, and 13 bases separated the two germline ends. Germline V gene data show CDR1 as LNHDA and CDR2 as SQIVND (reference sequence). Here the CDR3 DNA reads TGTGCCAGTAGTATCGGAGGGTCGAGGGAGCAGTACTTC. Translating it yields CASSIGGSREQYF. The full variable domain, with the rest looked up from reference TRBV19 and TRBJ2-7, is DGGITQSPKYLFRKEGQNVTLSCEQNLNHDAMYWYRQDPGQGLRLIYYSQIVNDFQKGDIAEGYSVSREKKESFPLTVTSAQKNPTAFYLCASSIGGSREQYFGPGTRLTVT.

This sequence joins TRBV18 and TRBJ1-6; 8 nucleotides align to TRBD1. Per the germline V gene, CDR1 is KGHSH and CDR2 is LQKENI. The V segment lost 2 bases and the J segment 14 bases; nucleotides outside the gene matches: 17. The CDR3 is 17 residues long. CDR3 residues: CASSPRIDRGGLESLHF. The DNA for the CDR3 is TGTGCCAGCTCACCAAGAATCGACAGGGGAGGTTTGGAGTCCCTCCACTTT.

V usage is TRBV9 and J usage is TRBJ1-2; the D gene is possibly TRBD1 (5 bases). V was shortened by 4 bases and J by 1 base, with 11 bases between the two germline ends. The CDR3 has 14 amino acids. Germline CDR1 SGDLS, CDR2 YYNGEE. In nucleotides, the CDR3 is TGTGCCAGCAGCCCTAGGGACGGTAACTATGGCTACACCTTC. Protein: CASSPRDGNYGYTF.

This clonotype came up a few times. V and J are TRBV7-2 and TRBJ2-1; tentative D call: TRBD2 (6 bases). The V end was cut by 5 bases, the J end by 12 bases, with 17 bases between. The CDR3 has 13 amino acids. CDR1 SGHTA and CDR2 FQGNSA come from the germline V gene. DNA for the CDR3: TGTGCCAGCAGCCGGATAGCGGTCCCTCGGCAGTTCTTC. Its protein product is CASSRIAVPRQFF.

This sequence joins TRBV6-1 and TRBJ2-6; D is possibly TRBD2 (6 bases). The CDR3 has 14 residues. Germline lookup yields CDR1 MNHNS and CDR2 SASEGT. Between the trimmed V and J ends, which lost 4 bases and 2 bases, there was a span of 6 bases. This chain's CDR3 is CASSGEAGANVLTF. In nucleotides, the CDR3 is TGTGCCAGCAGTGGGGAGGCTGGGGCCAACGTCCTGACTTTC.

The chain carries TRBV4-2 and TRBJ2-2, with D uncertain. The CDR3 is 13 residues long. CDR1 is LGHNA and CDR2 is YNFKEQ in the germline V gene. The germline V and J ends were trimmed by 0 bases and 15 bases, with 14 bases remaining between them. DNA of the CDR3: TGTGCCAGCAGCCAAGATGGGATAGCATTGGTGTTTTTT. Its protein product is CASSQDGIALVFF.

This clonotype was counted between two and nine times. The chain carries TRBV7-8 and TRBJ2-1; D is unclear. Germline V gene sequence: CDR1 SGHVS, CDR2 FQNEAQ. The CDR3 length is 16 residues. V shed 0 bases and J shed 9 bases, with 18 bases lying between them. The CDR3 here is CASSLARVTVHAEQFF. The CDR3 DNA sequence: TGTGCCAGCAGCTTAGCGCGTGTGACGGTACATGCTGAGCAGTTCTTC.

This chain uses TRBV10-3 with TRBJ2-2, with D possibly TRBD2 on 6 matching bases. Looked up from germline, CDR1 is ENHRY and CDR2 is SYGVKD. V was trimmed by 4 bases and J by 3 bases, leaving 12 bases between them. The CDR3 length is 15 residues. The CDR3 DNA reads as TGTGCCATCAGTGGGGGGGAGCCGGACACCGGGGAGCTGTTTTTT. Residues: CAISGGEPDTGELFF.

This clonotype was detected a few times. The V gene is TRBV6-5, the J gene TRBJ1-4, with a tentative D call TRBD1 (6 bases). The length of the CDR3 is 15 residues. Germline V gene sequence: CDR1 MNHEY, CDR2 SVGAGI. V was shortened by 1 base and J by 8 bases, with 14 bases between the two germline ends. Written as DNA, the CDR3 is TGTGCCAGCAGTTACTTGGGGGCGCAGAGGGAAAAACTGTTTTTT. Translated, it gives CASSYLGAQREKLFF.

This chain links TRBV29-1 with TRBJ2-1, with 10 bases aligning to TRBD2. V was pared by 6 bases and J by 8 bases, with 10 bases of the junction left unmatched. Germline CDR1 reads SQVTM; CDR2 reads ANQGSEA. This CDR3 is built from 14 residues. The CDR3 coding sequence is TGCAGCGTCCTCTTAGCGGGAGGAAACTATGAGCAGTTCTTC. Translating it yields CSVLLAGGNYEQFF.

This clonotype appeared a few times. This chain links TRBV18 with TRBJ2-7; 7 positions agree with TRBD1. The CDR3 covers 12 residues. V trimming: 6 bases; J trimming: 7 bases; junction bases outside the gene matches: 6. The germline CDR1 and CDR2 sequences are KGHSH and LQKENI. The CDR3 sequence: CASSSDRVEQYF. CDR3 sequence (DNA): TGTGCCAGCTCCTCAGACAGGGTGGAGCAGTACTTC.

This chain uses TRBV20-1 with TRBJ2-1, with D maybe TRBD1 (5 bases). Trimming cost V 0 bases and J 9 bases, with 18 bases left between them. The CDR3 spans 15 residues. Germline V gene sequence: CDR1 DFQATT, CDR2 SNEGSKA (reference sequence). CDR3 coding DNA: TGCAGTGCTAGAGATATCAGGGTGGTAGGGGTTGAGCAGTTCTTC. Amino acid sequence: CSARDIRVVGVEQFF.

The table lists this clonotype with a few counts. The chain joins TRBV20-1 to TRBJ2-3; a weak D match, TRBD2 (5 bases). Germline assignment: CDR1 DFQATT and CDR2 SNEGSKA (reference sequence). The CDR3 is 14 residues long. Between the trimmed V and J ends, which lost 3 bases and 4 bases, there was a span of 14 bases. CDR3 residues: CSASGLAWSDTQYF. CDR3 in DNA: TGCAGTGCTAGTGGTCTAGCTTGGTCAGATACGCAGTATTTT.

This clonotype was recorded many times. The chain carries TRBV29-1 and TRBJ2-5, with a possible D match to TRBD2 (5 bases). This CDR3 is 11 amino acids long. V lost 8 bases to trimming and J lost 10 bases, with 17 bases between them. CDR1 and CDR2 (germline): SQVTM, ANQGSEA. For the CDR3, the DNA is TGCAGCCACCTAATGGCGGGTGGCCAGTACTTC. Translation gives CSHLMAGGQYF.

The CDR3 region has the DNA TGTGCCAGCAGGCGACAGGGAGAGACCCAGTACTTC. This sequence encodes CASRRQGETQYF. This sequence joins TRBV7-9 and TRBJ2-5; 7 nucleotides match TRBD1. The CDR3 has 12 amino acids. The junction had 2 bases not matched to a gene; V was cut back by 6 bases and J by 4 bases. The germline CDR1 and CDR2 sequences are SEHNR and FQNEAQ (reference sequence).